The 14 T cell receptor beta chains given below trace back to one sample, sequenced in a study of T cell responses to AZD1222 COVID-19 vaccine. Generated by immunoSEQ multiplex PCR, the TCRdb table keeps only in-frame clones and is missing some. The sample lists over 150,000 clones, 80% to 95% occurring once. This specimen consisted of peripheral blood, obtained on day 0 of AZD1222 vaccination. Receptors originate from an adult in good health.

The chain recombines TRBV5-6 with TRBJ1-5; D call uncertain. The CDR3 spans 13 residues. Germline V gives CDR1 SGHDT, CDR2 YYEEEE. The V end lost 2 bases, the J end lost 1 base, and 4 bases lay between the germline ends. The CDR3 sequence is CASSLGSNQPQHF. CDR3 DNA sequence: TGTGCCAGCAGCTTAGGAAGCAATCAGCCCCAGCATTTT.

The J gene is TRBJ2-7, the V gene TRBV7-8; D is unclear. The CDR3 sequence is 12 residues long. V was cut by 3 bases and J by 3 bases, with 6 bases left in between. Per germline, CDR1 SGHVS and CDR2 FQNEAQ. The CDR3, as DNA: TGTGCCAGCAGCTTTGCCCTCTACGAGCAGTACTTC. It is translated as CASSFALYEQYF.

This clone was seen just once. The chain has TRBV5-6 and TRBJ2-1; 7 bases match TRBD2. CDR1 SGHDT and CDR2 YYEEEE come from the germline V gene. There are 14 residues in the CDR3. V shed 5 bases, J shed 7 bases, and the junction held 9 bases outside the gene matches. CDR3 DNA: TGTGCCAGCAGTCCCTATAGCGGGTTAAATGAGCAGTTCTTC. Amino acids: CASSPYSGLNEQFF.

This clone was seen once. The gene calls are TRBV5-1 and TRBJ2-7; 15 positions agree with TRBD2. Per germline, CDR1 SGHRS and CDR2 YFSETQ. The CDR3 has 14 amino acids. Unmatched junction bases numbered 4, after V lost 7 bases and J lost 5 bases. The CDR3 DNA reads TGCGCCAGCGAGGGACTAGCGGGAGGAAACGAGCAGTACTTC. Amino acid sequence: CASEGLAGGNEQYF.

V gene TRBV27 combines with J gene TRBJ2-5; D is perhaps TRBD1 (9 bases). Germline V lookup: CDR1 MNHEY, CDR2 SMNVEV (reference sequence). V was trimmed by 5 bases and J by 4 bases, leaving 17 bases between them. The CDR3 consists of 15 residues. The CDR3 loop is CASSLSGTGRETQYF. The CDR3 DNA is TGTGCCAGCAGTCTTAGCGGGACAGGGAGAGAGACCCAGTACTTC.

The genes are TRBV18 and TRBJ1-1, with TRBD1 matching over 11 bases. Trimming cost V 3 bases and J 5 bases; bases outside gene matches: 8. The CDR3 runs to 16 residues. Germline V gene lookup returns CDR1 KGHSH and CDR2 LQKENI. The CDR3 DNA is TGTGCCAGCTCACCGCGGACAGGGGGCGGAGGAACTGAAGCTTTCTTT. Encoded protein: CASSPRTGGGGTEAFF.

J is TRBJ1-4 and V is TRBV7-2, with TRBD1 matching 9 bases. This CDR3 is 12 amino acids long. Germline V gives CDR1 SGHTA, CDR2 FQGNSA. With V trimmed by 3 bases and J by 11 bases, 1 base remained unmatched. The CDR3 DNA sequence: TGTGCCAGCAGCTTCGACAGGGGGAAACTGTTTTTT. The encoded protein is CASSFDRGKLFF.

V usage is TRBV21-1 and J usage is TRBJ1-5. TRBV21-1 has pseudogene status. There are 17 residues in the CDR3. This CDR3 is CASSKGGREESNQPQHF. The CDR3 DNA is TGTGCCAGCAGCAAAGGAGGTCGGGAAGAGAGCAATCAGCCCCAGCATTTT.

The V call is TRBV3-1 (or the pseudogene TRBV3-2), the J call TRBJ1-6; D uncertain. The germline V and J ends were trimmed by 6 bases and 0 bases, with 9 bases remaining between them. Germline lookup yields CDR1 LGHDT and CDR2 YNNKEL (reference sequence). The CDR3 spans 15 residues. In DNA form, the CDR3 reads TGTGCCAGCAGATTCCGGAGCTCCTATAATTCACCCCTCCACTTT. It codes for CASRFRSSYNSPLHF.

This chain joins TRBV2 and TRBJ1-4, with 8 bases that match TRBD1. This CDR3 region has 14 residues. Losses at the gene ends were 5 bases for V and 3 bases for J; bases not matched to a gene: 2. Germline CDR1 SNHLY, CDR2 FYNNEI. The CDR3 here is CASSWTGPNEKLFF. CDR3 coding DNA: TGTGCCAGCAGTTGGACAGGGCCTAATGAAAAACTGTTTTTT.

A single count supports this clone. The gene calls are TRBV6-2 or TRBV6-3 and TRBJ1-5, with D maybe TRBD1 (6 bases). The CDR3 has 15 residues. Germline CDR1 reads MNHEY; CDR2 reads SVGEGT. The ends were cut back, 2 bases at V and 3 bases at J, with 11 bases in the middle. The CDR3: CASSYRGGINQPQHF. The CDR3 nucleotides read TGTGCCAGCAGTTACCGGGGGGGCATCAATCAGCCCCAGCATTTT.

This clone was seen once. The chain is built from TRBV20-1 and TRBJ2-1; D assignment may be TRBD1 or TRBD2 (5 bases each). The germline CDR1 and CDR2 sequences are DFQATT and SNEGSKA (reference sequence). V lost 3 bases, J lost 8 bases, and 5 bases lay in between. This CDR3 spans 10 amino acids. CDR3 bases: TGCAGTGCTAGGGGGGATGAGCAGTTCTTC. This codes for CSARGDEQFF.

This chain connects TRBV27 to TRBJ2-6, with 8 positions matching TRBD1. Germline values: CDR1 MNHEY, CDR2 SMNVEV (reference sequence). CDR3 length: 17 amino acids. Unmatched junction bases numbered 6, after V lost 5 bases and J lost 0 bases. The CDR3, as DNA: TGTGCCAGCAGTGTGGACAGGGTCAGCTCTGGGGCCAACGTCCTGACTTTC. It specifies CASSVDRVSSGANVLTF.

This chain connects TRBV6-5 to TRBJ1-2, with 10 positions matching TRBD1. The CDR3 totals 13 residues. In germline, CDR1 is MNHEY, CDR2 SVGAGI. V trimming: 5 bases; J trimming: 5 bases; junction bases outside the gene matches: 2. CDR3 amino acids: CASSRGQGYGYTF. The DNA for the CDR3 is TGTGCCAGCAGTAGGGGACAGGGGTATGGCTACACCTTC.